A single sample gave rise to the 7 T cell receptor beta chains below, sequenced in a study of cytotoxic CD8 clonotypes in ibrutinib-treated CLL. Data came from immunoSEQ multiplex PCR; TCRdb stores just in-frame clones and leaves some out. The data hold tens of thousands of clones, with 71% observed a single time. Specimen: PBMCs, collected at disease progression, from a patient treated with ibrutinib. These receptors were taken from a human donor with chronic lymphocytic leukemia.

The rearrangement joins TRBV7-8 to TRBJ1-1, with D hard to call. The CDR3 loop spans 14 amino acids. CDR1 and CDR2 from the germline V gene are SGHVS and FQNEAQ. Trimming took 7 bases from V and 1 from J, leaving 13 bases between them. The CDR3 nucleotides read TGTGCCAGCACCCTAGGAGGCTCGAACACTGAAGCTTTCTTT. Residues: CASTLGGSNTEAFF.

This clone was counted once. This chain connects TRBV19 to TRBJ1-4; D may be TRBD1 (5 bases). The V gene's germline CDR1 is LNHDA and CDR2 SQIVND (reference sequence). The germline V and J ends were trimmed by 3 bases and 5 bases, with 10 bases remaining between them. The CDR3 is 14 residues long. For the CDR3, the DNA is TGTGCCAGTAGTATGTTGCAGGGAAATGAAAAACTGTTTTTT. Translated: CASSMLQGNEKLFF. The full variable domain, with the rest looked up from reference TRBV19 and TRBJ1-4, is DGGITQSPKYLFRKEGQNVTLSCEQNLNHDAMYWYRQDPGQGLRLIYYSQIVNDFQKGDIAEGYSVSREKKESFPLTVTSAQKNPTAFYLCASSMLQGNEKLFFGSGTQLSVL.

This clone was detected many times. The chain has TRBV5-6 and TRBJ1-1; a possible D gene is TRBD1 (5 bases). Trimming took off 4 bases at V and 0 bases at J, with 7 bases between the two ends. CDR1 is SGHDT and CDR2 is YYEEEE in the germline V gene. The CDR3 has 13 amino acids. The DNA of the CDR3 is TGTGCCAGCAGCGCGGGACTGAACACTGAAGCTTTCTTT. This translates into CASSAGLNTEAFF.

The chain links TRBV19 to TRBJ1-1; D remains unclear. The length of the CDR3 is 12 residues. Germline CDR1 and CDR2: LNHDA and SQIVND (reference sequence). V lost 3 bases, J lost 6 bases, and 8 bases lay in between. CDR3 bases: TGTGCCAGTAGTATTTGGGGAGCTGAAGCTTTCTTT. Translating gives CASSIWGAEAFF.

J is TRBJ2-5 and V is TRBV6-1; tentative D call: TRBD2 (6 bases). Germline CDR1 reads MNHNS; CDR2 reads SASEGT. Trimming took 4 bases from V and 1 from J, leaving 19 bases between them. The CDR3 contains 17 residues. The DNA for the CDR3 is TGTGCCAGCAGTGGGATTTGGAGGGGACGTTCCCAAGAGACCCAGTACTTC. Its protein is CASSGIWRGRSQETQYF.

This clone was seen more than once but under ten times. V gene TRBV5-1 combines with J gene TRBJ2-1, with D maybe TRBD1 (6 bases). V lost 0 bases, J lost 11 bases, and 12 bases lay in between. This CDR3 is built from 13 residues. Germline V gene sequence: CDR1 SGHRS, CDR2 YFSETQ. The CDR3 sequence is CASSLDRASKQFF. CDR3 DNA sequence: TGCGCCAGCAGCTTGGACAGGGCCTCTAAGCAGTTCTTC. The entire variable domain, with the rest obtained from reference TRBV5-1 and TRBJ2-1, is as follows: KAGVTQTPRYLIKTRGQQVTLSCSPISGHRSVSWYQQTPGQGLQFLFEYFSETQRNKGNFPGRFSGRQFSNSRSEMNVSTLELGDSALYLCASSLDRASKQFFGPGTRLTVL.

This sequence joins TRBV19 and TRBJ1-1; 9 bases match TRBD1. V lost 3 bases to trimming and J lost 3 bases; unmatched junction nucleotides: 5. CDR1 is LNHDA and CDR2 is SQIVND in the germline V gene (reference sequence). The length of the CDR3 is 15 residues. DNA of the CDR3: TGTGCCAGTAGTATTGTTGGACAGGGGCACACTGAAGCTTTCTTT. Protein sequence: CASSIVGQGHTEAFF. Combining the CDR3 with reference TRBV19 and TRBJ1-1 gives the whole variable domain DGGITQSPKYLFRKEGQNVTLSCEQNLNHDAMYWYRQDPGQGLRLIYYSQIVNDFQKGDIAEGYSVSREKKESFPLTVTSAQKNPTAFYLCASSIVGQGHTEAFFGQGTRLTVV.